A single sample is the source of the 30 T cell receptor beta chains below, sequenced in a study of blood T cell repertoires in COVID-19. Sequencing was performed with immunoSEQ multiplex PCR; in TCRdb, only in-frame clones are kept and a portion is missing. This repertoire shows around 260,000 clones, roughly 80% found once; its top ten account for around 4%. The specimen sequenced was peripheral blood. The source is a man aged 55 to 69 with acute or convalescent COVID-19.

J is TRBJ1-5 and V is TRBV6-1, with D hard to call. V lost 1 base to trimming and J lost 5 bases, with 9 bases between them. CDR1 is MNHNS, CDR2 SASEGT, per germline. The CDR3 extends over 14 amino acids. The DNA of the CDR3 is TGTGCCAGCAGTGAAGTTCGTCTTCATCAGCCCCAGCATTTT. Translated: CASSEVRLHQPQHF.

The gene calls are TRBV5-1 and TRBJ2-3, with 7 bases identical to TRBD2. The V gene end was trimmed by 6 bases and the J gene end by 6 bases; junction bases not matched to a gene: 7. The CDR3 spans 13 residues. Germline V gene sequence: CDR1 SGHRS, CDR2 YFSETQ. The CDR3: CASTLPGGDTQYF. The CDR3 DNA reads TGCGCCAGCACCCTTCCCGGGGGGGATACGCAGTATTTT.

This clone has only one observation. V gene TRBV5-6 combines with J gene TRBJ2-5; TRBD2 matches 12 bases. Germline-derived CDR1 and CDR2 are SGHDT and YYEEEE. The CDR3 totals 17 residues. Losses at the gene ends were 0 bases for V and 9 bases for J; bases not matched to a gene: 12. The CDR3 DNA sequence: TGTGCCAGCAGCTTGGAGCTAGCGGGAGGGCTGCGAAGGGCCCAGTACTTC. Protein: CASSLELAGGLRRAQYF.

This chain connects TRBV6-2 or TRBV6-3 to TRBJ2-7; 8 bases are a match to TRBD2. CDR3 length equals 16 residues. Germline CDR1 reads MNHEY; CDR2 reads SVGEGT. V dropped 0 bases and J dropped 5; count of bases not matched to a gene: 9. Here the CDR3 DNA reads TGTGCCAGCAGTTACTCGCGGAGCGGGAGTTTACACGAGCAGTACTTC. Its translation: CASSYSRSGSLHEQYF.

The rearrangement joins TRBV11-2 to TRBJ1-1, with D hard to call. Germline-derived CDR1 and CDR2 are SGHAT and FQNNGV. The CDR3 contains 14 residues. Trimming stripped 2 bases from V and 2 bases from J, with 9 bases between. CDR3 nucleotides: TGTGCCAGCAGCTTATACGCGAGTAACACTGAAGCTTTCTTT. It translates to CASSLYASNTEAFF.

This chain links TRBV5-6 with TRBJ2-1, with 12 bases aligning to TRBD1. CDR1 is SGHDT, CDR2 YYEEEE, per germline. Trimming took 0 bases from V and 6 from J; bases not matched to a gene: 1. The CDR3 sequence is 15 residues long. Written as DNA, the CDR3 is TGTGCCAGCAGCTTGGGGGACAGGGGGCGCAATGAGCAGTTCTTC. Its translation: CASSLGDRGRNEQFF.

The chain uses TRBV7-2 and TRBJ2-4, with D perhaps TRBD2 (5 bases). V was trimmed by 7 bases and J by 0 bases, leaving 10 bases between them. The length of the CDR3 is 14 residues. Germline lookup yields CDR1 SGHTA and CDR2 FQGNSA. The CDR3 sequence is CASTPGLAKNIQYF. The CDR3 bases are TGTGCCAGCACCCCGGGGTTAGCCAAAAACATTCAGTACTTC.

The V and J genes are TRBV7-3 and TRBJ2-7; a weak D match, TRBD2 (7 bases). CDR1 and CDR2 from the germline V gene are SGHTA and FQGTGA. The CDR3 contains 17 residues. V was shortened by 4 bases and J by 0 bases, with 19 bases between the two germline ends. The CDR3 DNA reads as TGTGCCAGCAGCTCCAGGGGAGGGACCGAGAGCTCCTACGAGCAGTACTTC. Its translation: CASSSRGGTESSYEQYF.

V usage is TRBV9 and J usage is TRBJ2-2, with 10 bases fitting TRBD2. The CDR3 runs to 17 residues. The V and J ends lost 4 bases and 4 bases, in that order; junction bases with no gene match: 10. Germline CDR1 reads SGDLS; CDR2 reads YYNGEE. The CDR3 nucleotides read TGTGCCAGCAGCCCTCGACCGGGACTAGCGTTCACCGGGGAGCTGTTTTTT. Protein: CASSPRPGLAFTGELFF.

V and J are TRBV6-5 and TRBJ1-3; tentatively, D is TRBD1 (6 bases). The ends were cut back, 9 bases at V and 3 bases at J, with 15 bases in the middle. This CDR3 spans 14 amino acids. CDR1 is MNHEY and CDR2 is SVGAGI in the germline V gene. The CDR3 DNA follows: TGTGCCAGAAGGCGGGGGCGAAGTGGAAACACCATATATTTT. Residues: CARRRGRSGNTIYF.

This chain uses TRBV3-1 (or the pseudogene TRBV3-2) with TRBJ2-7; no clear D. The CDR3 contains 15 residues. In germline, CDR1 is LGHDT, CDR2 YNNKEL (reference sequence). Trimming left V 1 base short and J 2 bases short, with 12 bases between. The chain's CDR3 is CASSQVYVGAYEQYF. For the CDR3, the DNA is TGTGCCAGCAGCCAAGTATATGTCGGAGCCTACGAGCAGTACTTC.

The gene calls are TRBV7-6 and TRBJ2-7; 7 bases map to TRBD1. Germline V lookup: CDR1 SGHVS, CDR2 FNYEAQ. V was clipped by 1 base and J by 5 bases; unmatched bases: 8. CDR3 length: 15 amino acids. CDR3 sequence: CASSLERDREDEQYF. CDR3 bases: TGTGCCAGCAGCTTAGAACGGGACAGAGAGGACGAGCAGTACTTC. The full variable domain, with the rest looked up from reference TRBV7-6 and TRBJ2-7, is GAGVSQSPRYKVTKRGQDVALRCDPISGHVSLYWYRQALGQGPEFLTYFNYEAQQDKSGLPNDRFSAERPEGSISTLTIQRTEQRDSAMYRCASSLERDREDEQYFGPGTRLTVT.

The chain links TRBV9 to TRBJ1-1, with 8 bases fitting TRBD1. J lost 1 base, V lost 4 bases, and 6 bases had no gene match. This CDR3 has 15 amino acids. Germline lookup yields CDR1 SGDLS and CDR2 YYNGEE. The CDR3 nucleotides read TGTGCCAGCAGCCCTCGGACAGGGCCGAACACTGAAGCTTTCTTT. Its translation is CASSPRTGPNTEAFF.

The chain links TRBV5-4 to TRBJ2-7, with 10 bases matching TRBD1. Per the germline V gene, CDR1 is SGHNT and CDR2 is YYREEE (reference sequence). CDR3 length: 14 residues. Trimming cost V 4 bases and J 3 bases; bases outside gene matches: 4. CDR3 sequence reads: CASSADRGLYEQYF. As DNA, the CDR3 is TGTGCCAGCAGCGCCGACAGGGGGCTCTACGAGCAGTACTTC.

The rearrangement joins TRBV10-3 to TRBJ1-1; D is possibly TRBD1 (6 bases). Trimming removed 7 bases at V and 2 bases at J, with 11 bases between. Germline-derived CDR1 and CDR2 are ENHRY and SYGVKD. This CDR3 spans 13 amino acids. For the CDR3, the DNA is TGTGCCATCAACGAACAGGGAAACACTGAAGCTTTCTTT. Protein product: CAINEQGNTEAFF.

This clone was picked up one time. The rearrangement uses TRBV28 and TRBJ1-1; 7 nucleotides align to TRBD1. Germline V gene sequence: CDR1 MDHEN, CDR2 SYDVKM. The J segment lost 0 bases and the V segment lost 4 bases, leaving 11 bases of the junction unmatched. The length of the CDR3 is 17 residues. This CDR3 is CASSSLDRYLLNTEAFF. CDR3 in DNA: TGTGCCAGCAGTTCCCTGGACAGGTACTTATTGAACACTGAAGCTTTCTTT.

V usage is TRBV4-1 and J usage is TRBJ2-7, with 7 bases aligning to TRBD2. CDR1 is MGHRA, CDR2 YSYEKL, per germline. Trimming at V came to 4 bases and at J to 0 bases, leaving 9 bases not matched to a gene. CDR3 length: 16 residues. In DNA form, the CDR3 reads TGCGCCAGCAGCCGCAAACTAGCGTCGGCCTCCTACGAGCAGTACTTC. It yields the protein CASSRKLASASYEQYF.

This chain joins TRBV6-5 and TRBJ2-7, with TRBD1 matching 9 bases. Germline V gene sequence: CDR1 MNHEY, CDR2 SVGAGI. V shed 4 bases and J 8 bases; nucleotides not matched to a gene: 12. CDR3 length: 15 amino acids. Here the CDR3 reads CASSLTPGTGLQQYF. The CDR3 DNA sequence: TGTGCCAGCAGTTTAACTCCCGGGACAGGGTTACAGCAGTACTTC.

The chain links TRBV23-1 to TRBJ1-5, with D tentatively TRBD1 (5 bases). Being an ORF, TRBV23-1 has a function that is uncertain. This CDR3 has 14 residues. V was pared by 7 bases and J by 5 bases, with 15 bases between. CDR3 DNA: TGCGCCAGCACGGGGAGCGGGGGAGATCAGCCCCAGCATTTT. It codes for CASTGSGGDQPQHF.

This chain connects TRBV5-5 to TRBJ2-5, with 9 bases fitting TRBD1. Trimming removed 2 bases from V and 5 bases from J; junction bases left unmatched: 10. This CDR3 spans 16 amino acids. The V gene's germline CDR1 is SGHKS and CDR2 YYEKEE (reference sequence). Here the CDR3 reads CASSFTYGQGRETQYF. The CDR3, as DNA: TGTGCCAGCAGCTTTACCTATGGACAGGGGCGGGAGACCCAGTACTTC.

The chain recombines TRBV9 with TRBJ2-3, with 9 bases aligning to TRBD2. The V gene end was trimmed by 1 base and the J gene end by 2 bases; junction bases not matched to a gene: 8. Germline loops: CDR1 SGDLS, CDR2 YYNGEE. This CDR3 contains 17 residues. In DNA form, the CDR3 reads TGTGCCAGCAGCGTATCGGCTAGCGGGGCTACCACAGATACGCAGTATTTT. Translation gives CASSVSASGATTDTQYF. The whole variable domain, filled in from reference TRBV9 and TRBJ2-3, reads DSGVTQTPKHLITATGQRVTLRCSPRSGDLSVYWYQQSLDQGLQFLIQYYNGEERAKGNILERFSAQQFPDLHSELNLSSLELGDSALYFCASSVSASGATTDTQYFGPGTRLTVL.

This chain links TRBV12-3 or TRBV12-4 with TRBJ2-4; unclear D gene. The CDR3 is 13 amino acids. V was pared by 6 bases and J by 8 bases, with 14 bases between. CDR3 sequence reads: CASSRIRQDIQYF. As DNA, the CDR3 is TGTGCCAGCAGCCGAATTAGACAAGACATTCAGTACTTC.

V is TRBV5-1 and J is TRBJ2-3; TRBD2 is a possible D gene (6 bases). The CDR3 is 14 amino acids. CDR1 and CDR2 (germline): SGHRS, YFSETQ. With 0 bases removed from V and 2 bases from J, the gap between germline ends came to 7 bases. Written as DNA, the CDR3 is TGCGCCAGCAGCTTGGGGGAGGTCACAGATACGCAGTATTTT. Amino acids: CASSLGEVTDTQYF.

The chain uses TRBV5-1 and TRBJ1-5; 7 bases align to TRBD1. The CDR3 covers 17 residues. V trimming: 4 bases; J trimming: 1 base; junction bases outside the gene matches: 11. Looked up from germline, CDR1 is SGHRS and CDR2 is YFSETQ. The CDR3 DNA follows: TGCGCCAGCAGCCGCGGTTATGGGGACAGCAGCAATCAGCCCCAGCATTTT. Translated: CASSRGYGDSSNQPQHF.

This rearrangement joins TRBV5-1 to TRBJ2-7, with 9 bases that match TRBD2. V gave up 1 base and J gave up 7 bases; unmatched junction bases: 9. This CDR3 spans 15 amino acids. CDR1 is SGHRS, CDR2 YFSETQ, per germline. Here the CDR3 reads CASSLRAGGPGEQYF. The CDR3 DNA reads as TGCGCCAGCAGCTTGCGTGCGGGAGGGCCGGGGGAGCAGTACTTC.

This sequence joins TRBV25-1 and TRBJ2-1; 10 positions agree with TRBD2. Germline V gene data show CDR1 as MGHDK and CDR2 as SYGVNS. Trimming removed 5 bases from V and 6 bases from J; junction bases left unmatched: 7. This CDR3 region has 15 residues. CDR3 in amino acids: CASSKTSGQGNEQFF. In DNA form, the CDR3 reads TGTGCCAGCAGTAAGACTAGCGGGCAGGGCAATGAGCAGTTCTTC.

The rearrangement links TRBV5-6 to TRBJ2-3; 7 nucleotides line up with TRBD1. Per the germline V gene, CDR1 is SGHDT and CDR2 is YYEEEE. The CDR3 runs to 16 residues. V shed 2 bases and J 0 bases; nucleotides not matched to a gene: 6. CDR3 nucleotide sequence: TGTGCCAGCAGCTTCCCCGGGACAGCTAGCACAGATACGCAGTATTTT. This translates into CASSFPGTASTDTQYF. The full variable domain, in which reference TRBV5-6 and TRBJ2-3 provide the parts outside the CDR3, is DAGVTQSPTHLIKTRGQQVTLRCSPKSGHDTVSWYQQALGQGPQFIFQYYEEEERQRGNFPDRFSGHQFPNYSSELNVNALLLGDSALYLCASSFPGTASTDTQYFGPGTRLTVL.

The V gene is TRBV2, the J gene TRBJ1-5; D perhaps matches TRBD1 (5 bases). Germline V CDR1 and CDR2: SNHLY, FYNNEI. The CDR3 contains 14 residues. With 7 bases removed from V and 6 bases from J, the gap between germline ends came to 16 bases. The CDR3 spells CASNKDGRGQPQHF. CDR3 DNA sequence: TGTGCCAGCAACAAGGACGGGAGGGGTCAGCCCCAGCATTTT. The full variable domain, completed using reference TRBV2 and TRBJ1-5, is EPEVTQTPSHQVTQMGQEVILRCVPISNHLYFYWYRQILGQKVEFLVSFYNNEISEKSEIFDDQFSVERPDGSNFTLKIRSTKLEDSAMYFCASNKDGRGQPQHFGDGTRLSIL.

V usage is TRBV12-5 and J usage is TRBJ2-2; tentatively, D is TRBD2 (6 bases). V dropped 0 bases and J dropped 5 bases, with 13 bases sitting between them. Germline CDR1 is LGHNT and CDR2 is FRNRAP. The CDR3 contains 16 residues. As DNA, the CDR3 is TGTGCTAGTGGTTTGGTTGCGGGGCCCGGGACCGGGGAGCTGTTTTTT. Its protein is CASGLVAGPGTGELFF. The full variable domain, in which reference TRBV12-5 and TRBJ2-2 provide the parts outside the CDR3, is DARVTQTPRHKVTEMGQEVTMRCQPILGHNTVFWYRQTMMQGLELLAYFRNRAPLDDSGMPKDRFSAEMPDATLATLKIQPSEPRDSAVYFCASGLVAGPGTGELFFGEGSRLTVL.

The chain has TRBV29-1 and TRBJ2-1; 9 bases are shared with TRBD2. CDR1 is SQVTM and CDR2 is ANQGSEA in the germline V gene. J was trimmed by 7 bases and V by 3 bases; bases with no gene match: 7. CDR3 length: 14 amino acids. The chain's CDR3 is CSVDRGRAWNEQFF. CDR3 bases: TGCAGCGTTGATCGCGGGAGGGCCTGGAATGAGCAGTTCTTC.